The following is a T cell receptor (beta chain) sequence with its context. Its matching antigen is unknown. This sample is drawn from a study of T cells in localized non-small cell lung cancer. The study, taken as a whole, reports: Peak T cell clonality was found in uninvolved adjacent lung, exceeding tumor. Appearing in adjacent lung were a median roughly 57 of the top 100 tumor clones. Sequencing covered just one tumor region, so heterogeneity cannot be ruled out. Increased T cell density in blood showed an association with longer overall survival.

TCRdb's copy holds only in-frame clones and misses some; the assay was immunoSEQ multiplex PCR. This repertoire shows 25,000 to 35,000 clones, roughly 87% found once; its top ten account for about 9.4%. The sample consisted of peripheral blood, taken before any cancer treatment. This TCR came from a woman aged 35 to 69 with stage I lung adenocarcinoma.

The CDR3 here is CASSLVSGGRDEQFF. The CDR3 DNA reads as TGTGCCAGCAGCTTAGTTTCAGGGGGGCGCGATGAGCAGTTCTTC. The chain has TRBV11-3 and TRBJ2-1; tentative D call: TRBD1 (7 bases). The germline gives CDR1 SGHNT, CDR2 YENEEA. The CDR3 runs 15 residues. The V end was cut by 1 base, the J end by 8 bases, with 15 bases between.